Listed below are T cell receptor beta chains from one sample, sequenced in a study of HIV-infected patients and healthy controls. One entry per CDR3 protein results from TCRdb running MiXCR on the 5' RACE reads. The data contain some 67,000 distinct CDR3 sequences, roughly a sixth of them seen just once; the ten biggest clones take up 5.5% to 7%. The source material was CD4+ T cells from blood. The receptors were sampled from a human donor in good health. The CDR3 runs from the conserved cysteine through the conserved F or W. The order of the fields is CDR3 length, D gene, V gene, clone size, J gene, CDR3 protein, CDR3 DNA. The D gene is left open where the match is weak. The size field is filled for only some rows; it gives once, few, many or a size class.

15	TRBD2	TRBV29-1	many	TRBJ2-1	CSAGAGYSGNNEQFF	TGCAGCGCTGGGGCCGGCTATAGCGGGAATAATGAGCAGTTCTTC
11	.	TRBV20-1	many	TRBJ1-6	CSAGPSSPLHF	TGCAGTGCGGGGCCCAGTTCACCCCTCCACTTT
12	.	TRBV28	.	TRBJ1-2	CASSYRENGYTF	TGTGCCAGCAGTTACAGGGAGAACGGCTACACCTTC
14	.	TRBV28	many	TRBJ2-7	CASSLFRPAYEQYF	TGTGCCAGCAGTTTATTCCGCCCAGCCTACGAGCAGTACTTC
14	.	TRBV19	.	TRBJ1-5	CASRLQWGNQPQHF	TGTGCCAGTAGACTTCAATGGGGCAATCAGCCCCAGCATTTT
13	.	TRBV18	.	TRBJ1-2	CASSPGGNYGYTF	TGTGCCAGCTCACCCGGGGGCAACTATGGCTACACCTTC
15	.	TRBV4-1	.	TRBJ2-2	CASSQEAFGSGELFF	TGCGCCAGCAGCCAAGAAGCTTTTGGTTCCGGGGAGCTGTTTTTT
14	TRBD1	TRBV6-7	.	TRBJ1-5	CASNQGVGNQPQHF	TGTGCCAGCAATCAGGGGGTGGGCAATCAGCCCCAGCATTTT
12	.	TRBV7-2	few	TRBJ1-5	CASSLVGQPQHF	TGTGCCAGCAGCTTAGTTGGTCAGCCCCAGCATTTT
15	.	TRBV20-1	few	TRBJ2-7	CSARIPGFSSYEQYF	TGCAGTGCTAGAATACCGGGCTTTAGCTCCTACGAGCAGTACTTC
13	.	TRBV2	many	TRBJ1-2	CASRRRVVYGYTF	TGTGCCAGCAGAAGAAGAGTAGTCTATGGCTACACCTTC
18	TRBD2	TRBV5-1	.	TRBJ2-3	CASSLRLAGGRSTDTQYF	TGCGCCAGCAGCTTGCGACTAGCGGGAGGGCGAAGCACAGATACGCAGTATTTT
13	.	TRBV29-1	.	TRBJ2-5	CSVGRARQETQYF	TGCAGCGTTGGACGGGCCCGTCAGGAGACCCAGTACTTC
15	.	TRBV6-5	many	TRBJ2-6	CASVGRGGGANVLTF	TGTGCCAGCGTCGGAAGGGGAGGTGGGGCCAACGTCCTGACTTTC
14	TRBD1	TRBV7-9	few	TRBJ1-2	CASSFGQGSYGYTF	TGTGCCAGCAGCTTCGGACAGGGGAGCTATGGCTACACCTTC
14	.	TRBV7-6	few	TRBJ2-7	CASSLAGVGNEQYF	TGTGCCAGCAGCTTAGCTGGGGTGGGGAACGAGCAGTACTTC
13	.	TRBV18	few	TRBJ1-1	CASSPPVNTEAFF	TGTGCCAGCTCACCACCGGTGAACACTGAAGCTTTCTTT
13	.	TRBV7-2	.	TRBJ1-4	CASSIGPNEKLFF	TGTGCCAGCAGCATCGGACCCAATGAAAAACTGTTTTTT
16	TRBD1	TRBV24-1	many	TRBJ2-5	CATSDSPGGRTDGQYF	TGTGCCACCAGTGATTCTCCAGGGGGACGGACCGATGGCCAGTACTTC
18	TRBD2	TRBV2	few	TRBJ2-1	CASSEVLGTSRGRNEQFF	TGTGCCAGCAGTGAAGTATTAGGGACTAGTAGGGGAAGGAATGAGCAGTTCTTC
12	.	TRBV3-1	.	TRBJ2-1	CASSHQVNEQFF	TGTGCCAGCAGCCACCAAGTGAATGAGCAGTTCTTC
15	.	TRBV14	.	TRBJ2-1	CASSPRRNSGTEQFF	TGTGCCAGCAGCCCGCGACGGAACAGCGGAACTGAGCAGTTCTTC
15	.	TRBV12-3/TRBV12-4	few	TRBJ2-3	CASSRLYTSTDTQYF	TGTGCCAGCAGCCGGTTATATACTAGCACAGATACGCAGTATTTT